The 23 T cell receptor beta chains listed next were all sequenced from one sample in a study of T-cell reconstitution after alpha-beta-depleted transplantation in children. Unique molecular identifiers were incorporated when the TCRbeta library was constructed. TCRdb ran MiXCR on the PCR reads and lists one entry per CDR3 protein. The sample comprises approximately 240,000 distinct CDR3 sequences, 9.7% of which are singletons, and 5% to 6% rests with the top ten. The sequences come from PBMCs from the stem cell graft donor, collected from the stem cell graft. All receptors come from a human donor who donated a stem cell graft to a child with SCID.

This clonotype was seen many times. This chain uses TRBV12-3 or TRBV12-4 with TRBJ1-1; D is unclear. V shed 5 bases and J shed 4 bases, with 14 bases lying between them. This CDR3 spans 14 amino acids. CDR3 residues: CASSRVLLGTEAFF. The CDR3 DNA follows: TGTGCCAGCAGTCGAGTCCTTCTGGGCACTGAAGCTTTCTTT.

This clonotype has a count of ten or more. V is TRBV7-3 and J is TRBJ1-5, with D possibly TRBD1 on 5 matching bases. Germline lookup yields CDR1 SGHTA and CDR2 FQGTGA. V lost 0 bases, J lost 0 bases, and 18 bases lay in between. The CDR3 has 19 amino acids. CDR3 DNA sequence: TGTGCCAGCAGCTTAACTAGACAGTTCCTTTTCTATAGCAATCAGCCCCAGCATTTT. It translates to CASSLTRQFLFYSNQPQHF. Drawing the rest from reference TRBV7-3 and TRBJ1-5, the complete variable domain is GAGVSQTPSNKVTEKGKYVELRCDPISGHTALYWYRQSLGQGPEFLIYFQGTGAADDSGLPNDRFFAVRPEGSVSTLKIQRTERGDSAVYLCASSLTRQFLFYSNQPQHFGDGTRLSIL.

This clonotype was found many times. The V gene is TRBV6-1, the J gene TRBJ1-4; TRBD1 agrees at 10 bases. Germline loops: CDR1 MNHNS, CDR2 SASEGT. J was trimmed by 10 bases and V by 6 bases; bases with no gene match: 14. The CDR3 is 16 amino acids. The CDR3 nucleotides read TGTGCCAGCAGAGCCTGGGACAGGGGAAGAGCGGGAAAACTGTTTTTT. Translating it yields CASRAWDRGRAGKLFF.

This clonotype was recorded at least ten times. The chain joins TRBV10-3 to TRBJ1-2, with D perhaps TRBD1 (6 bases). Germline CDR1 and CDR2: ENHRY and SYGVKD. The V and J ends lost 0 bases and 4 bases respectively, with 12 bases between them. This CDR3 region has 15 residues. The chain's CDR3 is CAISESNRALYGYTF. DNA of the CDR3: TGTGCCATCAGTGAGTCGAACAGGGCCCTCTATGGCTACACCTTC.

The chain combines TRBV27 with TRBJ2-1; TRBD2 matches 7 bases. V was clipped by 5 bases and J by 2 bases; unmatched bases: 6. CDR1 MNHEY and CDR2 SMNVEV come from the germline V gene (reference sequence). There are 15 residues in the CDR3. CDR3 amino acids: CASSPRTSPYNEQFF. The DNA for the CDR3 is TGTGCCAGCAGTCCGAGGACTAGTCCCTACAATGAGCAGTTCTTC.

This clonotype was observed a handful of times. The chain employs TRBV7-2 and TRBJ2-2; D remains unclear. V was clipped by 1 base and J by 2 bases, with 11 bases between them. This CDR3 has 16 residues. The V gene's germline CDR1 is SGHTA and CDR2 FQGNSA. This CDR3 is CASSLGILINTGELFF. The CDR3 region has the DNA TGTGCCAGCAGCTTAGGGATTCTTATTAACACCGGGGAGCTGTTTTTT.

This clonotype was counted many times. DNA of the CDR3: TGTGCCAGCAGCTCTTACTTGAACACTGAAGCTTTCTTT. Protein product: CASSSYLNTEAFF. This chain links TRBV7-9 with TRBJ1-1; D gene ambiguous. Germline V gives CDR1 SEHNR, CDR2 FQNEAQ (reference sequence). The V gene lost 4 bases and the J gene lost 0 bases, with 6 bases spanning the gap. The CDR3 covers 13 residues.

This clonotype was observed many times. V usage is TRBV24-1 and J usage is TRBJ2-5; D gene uncertain. This CDR3 is 13 amino acids long. The germline V gene has CDR1 KGHDR and CDR2 SFDVKD. Trimming stripped 4 bases from V and 5 bases from J, with 10 bases between. The CDR3 reads CATSEVMGETQYF. CDR3 coding DNA: TGTGCCACCAGTGAGGTCATGGGGGAGACCCAGTACTTC.

This clonotype came up a few times. A read error is possible here, since a much larger clone lies one base away. V and J are TRBV27 and TRBJ1-2, with D perhaps TRBD1 (5 bases). The CDR3 is 15 residues long. Germline CDR1 and CDR2: MNHEY and SMNVEV (reference sequence). The CDR3 here is CASSPMTGTAYGDTF. Written as DNA, the CDR3 is TGTGCCAGCAGTCCCATGACCGGGACGGCGTATGGCGACACCTTC.

This clonotype was counted ten times or more. At one end the junction does not follow the germline gene, possibly because of a read error. V and J are TRBV7-2 and TRBJ1-2; 7 bases agree with TRBD1. The germline CDR1 and CDR2 sequences are SGHTA and FQGNSA. This CDR3 is built from 13 residues. CDR3 sequence reads: CASRSGQLTLGIF. The CDR3, as DNA: TGTGCCAGCAGATCGGGACAGCTTACTTTGGGGATCTTC.

This clonotype was counted many times. The genes are TRBV5-1 and TRBJ2-7; D is undetermined. The CDR3 is 14 amino acids. From germline, CDR1 is SGHRS and CDR2 YFSETQ. Trimming took 0 bases from V and 3 from J, leaving 10 bases between them. CDR3 protein: CASSLVFGFYEQYF. CDR3 nucleotides: TGCGCCAGCAGCTTGGTTTTTGGGTTCTACGAGCAGTACTTC.

This clonotype was recorded many times. The chain links TRBV5-6 to TRBJ2-7; no definite D call. CDR1 is SGHDT, CDR2 YYEEEE, per germline. The CDR3 consists of 12 residues. V was clipped by 1 base and J by 7 bases, with 9 bases between them. CDR3 sequence: CASSLLNEEQYF. Written as DNA, the CDR3 is TGTGCCAGCAGCTTGTTAAATGAGGAGCAGTACTTC.

This clonotype was seen many times. The genes are TRBV7-9 and TRBJ1-3; D perhaps matches TRBD1 (5 bases). In germline, CDR1 is SEHNR, CDR2 FQNEAQ (reference sequence). The CDR3 loop spans 16 amino acids. V dropped 5 bases and J dropped 4 bases, with 18 bases sitting between them. Here the CDR3 DNA reads TGTGCCAGCAGCCCTGGGGCAGTCTCACAAGGAAACACCATATATTTT. Translated: CASSPGAVSQGNTIYF.

This clonotype occurred many times. The chain combines TRBV5-5 with TRBJ2-7, with TRBD1 identical over 7 bases. Germline V CDR1 and CDR2: SGHKS, YYEKEE (reference sequence). CDR3 size: 15 residues. Trimming cost V 0 bases and J 2 bases; bases outside gene matches: 5. In DNA form, the CDR3 reads TGTGCCAGCAGCTTGGGAACAGGGGTACCCTACGAGCAGTACTTC. Residues: CASSLGTGVPYEQYF.

This clonotype was found many times. The chain combines TRBV25-1 with TRBJ1-2; 7 bases map to TRBD1. Germline loops: CDR1 MGHDK, CDR2 SYGVNS. The J segment lost 2 bases and the V segment lost 6 bases, leaving 6 bases of the junction unmatched. The CDR3 loop spans 14 amino acids. The DNA of the CDR3 is TGTGCCAGCAGCGGATGGGACAGCAACTATGGCTACACCTTC. This gives the protein CASSGWDSNYGYTF.

At least ten counts were recorded for this clonotype. The chain uses TRBV3-1 and TRBJ1-1, with 12 positions matching TRBD1. The CDR3 has 16 amino acids. Germline lookup yields CDR1 LGHDT and CDR2 YNNKEL (reference sequence). J was trimmed by 11 bases and V by 8 bases; bases with no gene match: 18. The DNA of the CDR3 is TGTGCCAGCCGACCGGGGACAGGGGGCCGCTGGCAGGGGGCTTTCTTT. Its protein product is CASRPGTGGRWQGAFF.

This clonotype was detected many times. This chain uses TRBV12-3 or TRBV12-4 with TRBJ1-5, with 8 nucleotides matching TRBD1. V trimming: 4 bases; J trimming: 5 bases; junction bases outside the gene matches: 7. This CDR3 is built from 15 residues. The CDR3 coding sequence is TGTGCCAGCAGTTATGGGACAGGTCAGGATCAGCCCCAGCATTTT. Translating it yields CASSYGTGQDQPQHF.

In this sample, this clonotype turned up a few times. A single base separates this from a much larger clone, so it may be a read error. The V call is TRBV20-1, the J call TRBJ2-5, with D unclear. This CDR3 spans 17 amino acids. Per the germline V gene, CDR1 is DFQATT and CDR2 is SNEGSKA (reference sequence). The CDR3 bases are TGCTGTGCTAGAGATGGGCCACTTGAGAGTGAACAAGAGACCCAGTACTTC. Translating it yields CCARDGPLESEQETQYF.

This clonotype was detected many times. The genes are TRBV20-1 and TRBJ2-5; TRBD1 aligns across 7 bases. The trim removed 4 bases at V and 5 bases at J, leaving 7 bases unmatched. The CDR3 runs 13 residues. Germline lookup yields CDR1 DFQATT and CDR2 SNEGSKA (reference sequence). Written as DNA, the CDR3 is TGCAGTGCTATAAGGACAGGTTGGGAGACCCAGTACTTC. This encodes CSAIRTGWETQYF.

This clonotype has at least ten counts. V and J are TRBV29-1 and TRBJ1-1; TRBD1 might be the D (6 bases). Trimming shortened V by 6 bases and J by 10 bases, and 24 bases separated the two germline ends. The germline V gene encodes CDR1 SQVTM and CDR2 ANQGSEA. The length of the CDR3 is 14 residues. In nucleotides, the CDR3 is TGCAGCGTCGCCTCAAATCAGGGGCGCGGAGGAGCTTTCTTT. This encodes CSVASNQGRGGAFF. Full variable domain (outside the CDR3, taken from reference TRBV29-1 and TRBJ1-1): SAVISQKPSRDICQRGTSLTIQCQVDSQVTMMFWYRQQPGQSLTLIATANQGSEATYESGFVIDKFPISRPNLTFSTLTVSNMSPEDSSIYLCSVASNQGRGGAFFGQGTRLTVV.

The table lists this clonotype with many counts. The chain carries TRBV29-1 and TRBJ2-5; possible D gene TRBD2, 5 bases. The V end lost 4 bases, the J end lost 5 bases, and 8 bases lay between the germline ends. Germline CDR1 SQVTM, CDR2 ANQGSEA. The CDR3 has 11 residues. CDR3 in amino acids: CSVVPGETQYF. The CDR3 bases are TGCAGCGTTGTACCGGGGGAGACCCAGTACTTC.

This clonotype was detected only a few times. The J gene is TRBJ1-5, the V gene TRBV3-1; the D gene is possibly TRBD1 (6 bases). V lost 2 bases to trimming and J lost 6 bases, with 11 bases between them. Germline V lookup: CDR1 LGHDT, CDR2 YNNKEL (reference sequence). The CDR3 totals 14 residues. In DNA form, the CDR3 reads TGTGCCAGCAGCCAAACAGGGTTCGGTCAGCCCCAGCATTTT. Encoded protein: CASSQTGFGQPQHF.

V and J are TRBV29-1 and TRBJ2-1; a weak D match, TRBD1 (7 bases). Per the germline V gene, CDR1 is SQVTM and CDR2 is ANQGSEA. V was clipped by 7 bases and J by 4 bases, with 11 bases between them. The CDR3 is 12 residues long. CDR3 loop: CSAGGQYNEQFF. The CDR3 region has the DNA TGCAGCGCCGGGGGACAGTACAATGAGCAGTTCTTC.